This T cell receptor (beta chain) is drawn from a study of T cell responses to AZD1222 COVID-19 vaccine. V was pared by 2 bases and J by 0 bases, with 7 bases of the junction left unmatched. The germline V gene has CDR1 MGHRA and CDR2 YSYEKL. This CDR3 has 18 amino acids. Assay used: immunoSEQ multiplex PCR; TCRdb lists only in-frame clones, some missing. The repertoire consists of just over 150,000 clones, with approximately 90% occurring once and the leading ten covering 1.5% to 2%. V usage is TRBV4-1 and J usage is TRBJ2-6; 7 nucleotides match TRBD1. Material: peripheral blood, obtained on day 0 of AZD1222 vaccination. The source is an adult in good health. The CDR3 here is CASSQSRTGNSGANVLTF. DNA of the CDR3: TGCGCCAGCAGCCAATCCCGGACAGGAAACTCTGGGGCCAACGTCCTGACTTTC.